Detailed here is one TCR beta chain. CDR3 length: 15 amino acids. Germline V gene lookup returns CDR1 LGHNA and CDR2 YNFKEQ. The ends lost 7 bases at V and 8 bases at J; junction bases unmatched: 9. TCRdb re-called the 5' RACE reads with MiXCR, one entry per CDR3 protein. The repertoire holds under 300,000 distinct CDR3 sequences, with 15% to 20% as singletons. This sample was included in a study of T-cell memory formation after mild COVID-19. The sequenced sample consisted of PBMCs or a T cell subset sorted from them (not recorded which). The V call is TRBV4-2, the J call TRBJ2-1; the match to TRBD2 covers 12 bases. This clonotype was obtained from a man aged 18-30 years who had mild COVID-19 (a few samples of this study predate the infection). Cell type and time point are not known. The CDR3: CASTRTSGVWDEQFF. Here the CDR3 DNA reads TGTGCCAGCACCCGGACTAGCGGGGTCTGGGATGAGCAGTTCTTC.